The T cell receptor (beta chain) described here comes from a study of cytomegalovirus exposure and HLA in healthy donors. Study-level results: One variant, a missense change in DCLRE1C, was linked in a later analysis to TCR beta V- and J-gene trimming. Apart from CMV serostatus, no immune exposure information was available. Later analysis suggested most CMV-associated TCR beta chains were HLA-restricted. Both high specificity and high sensitivity reportedly marked the classifier's diagnosis of cytomegalovirus status.

CDR3 length equals 14 residues. In germline, CDR1 is SQVTM, CDR2 ANQGSEA. Unmatched junction bases numbered 6, after V lost 6 bases and J lost 4 bases. This clone was observed a handful of times. Its target is not known. PCR amplification relied on 60 Vbeta primers (plus 13 Jbeta primers). Measured with immunoSEQ multiplex PCR; TCRdb has only the in-frame clones, and not every one. The sample lists about 97,000 clones; less than 10% were seen once. The receptor was derived from a man in his fifties in good health and CMV-seropositive. Sequenced sample: PBMCs. This chain connects TRBV29-1 to TRBJ2-1, with 10 bases lining up with TRBD2. The CDR3: CSVRLTSGYNEQFF. As DNA, the CDR3 is TGCAGCGTCCGCCTGACTAGCGGGTACAATGAGCAGTTCTTC.